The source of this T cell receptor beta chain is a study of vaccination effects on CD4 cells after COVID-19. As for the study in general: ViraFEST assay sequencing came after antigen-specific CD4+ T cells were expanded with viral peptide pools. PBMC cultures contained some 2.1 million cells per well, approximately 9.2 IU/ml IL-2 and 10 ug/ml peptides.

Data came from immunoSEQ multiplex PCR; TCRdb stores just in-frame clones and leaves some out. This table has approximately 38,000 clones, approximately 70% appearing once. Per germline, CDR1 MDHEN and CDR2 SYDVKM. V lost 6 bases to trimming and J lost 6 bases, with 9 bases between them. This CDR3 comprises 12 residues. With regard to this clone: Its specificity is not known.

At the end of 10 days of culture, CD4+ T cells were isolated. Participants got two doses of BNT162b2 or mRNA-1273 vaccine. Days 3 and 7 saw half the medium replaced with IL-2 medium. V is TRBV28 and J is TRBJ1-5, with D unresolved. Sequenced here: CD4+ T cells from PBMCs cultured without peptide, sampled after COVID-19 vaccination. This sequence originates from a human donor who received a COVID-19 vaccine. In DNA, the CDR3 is TGTGCCAGCAGCCGGCAAAGTCAGCCCCAGCATTTT. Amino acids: CASSRQSQPQHF. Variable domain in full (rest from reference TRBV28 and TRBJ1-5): DVKVTQSSRYLVKRTGEKVFLECVQDMDHENMFWYRQDPGLGLRLIYFSYDVKMKEKGDIPEGYSVSREKKERFSLILESASTNQTSMYLCASSRQSQPQHFGDGTRLSIL.